The 25 T cell receptor beta chains in this list originate from one sample, sequenced in a study of beta chain features in type 1 diabetes. Broader study findings: Type 1 diabetes patients had TCRB CDR3s that were shorter (moderately but significantly so) in all four CD4+ subsets.

Their specific antigens are unknown. Sequenced material consisted of expressed TCRB transcripts (all of the isolated RNA was reverse transcribed). Produced via immunoSEQ multiplex PCR; TCRdb's table is partial and in-frame only. The table shows about 370,000 clones, with roughly 9.8% occurring only once. Sequencing was carried out using central memory CD4+ T cells from blood. Receptors were obtained from a man aged 25 to 45 with type 1 diabetes.

The chain combines TRBV30 with TRBJ1-4, with unresolved D. V was shortened by 3 bases and J by 4 bases, with 9 bases between the two germline ends. There are 13 residues in the CDR3. Germline V gives CDR1 GTSNPN, CDR2 SVGIG (reference sequence). The CDR3 reads CAWRDGFNEKLFF. The CDR3 DNA sequence: TGTGCCTGGAGGGACGGATTTAATGAAAAACTGTTTTTT.

This clone was picked up many times. The V call is TRBV25-1, the J call TRBJ2-4; D gene uncertain. The germline V and J ends were trimmed by 5 bases and 1 base, with 15 bases remaining between them. Germline loops: CDR1 MGHDK, CDR2 SYGVNS. CDR3 size: 16 residues. The CDR3 nucleotides are TGTGCCAGCAGTCAACACTATCGGGTCGCCAAAAACATTCAGTACTTC. Protein sequence: CASSQHYRVAKNIQYF. Full variable domain (missing parts from reference TRBV25-1 and TRBJ2-4): EADIYQTPRYLVIGTGKKITLECSQTMGHDKMYWYQQDPGMELHLIHYSYGVNSTEKGDLSSESTVSRIRTEHFPLTLESARPSHTSQYLCASSQHYRVAKNIQYFGAGTRLSVL.

Comment on this clone: A read error may produce the germline difference seen at one junction end. V gene TRBV5-1 combines with J gene TRBJ2-6, with a tentative D call TRBD1 (6 bases). Germline V lookup: CDR1 SGHRS, CDR2 YFSETQ. This CDR3 region has 16 residues. As DNA, the CDR3 is TGCGCCAGCACCTTGGGACACATTGGTGGGGCCAACGTCCTGACTTTC. Protein: CASTLGHIGGANVLTF.

This clone was seen a handful of times. V gene TRBV21-1 combines with J gene TRBJ2-1; the table's D call, TRBD2, was not checked against the DNA. TRBV21-1 is marked as a pseudogene. This CDR3 contains 9 residues. CDR3 residues: CASLHEQFF. CDR3 coding DNA: TGTGCTAGTCTGCATGAGCAGTTCTTC.

The chain links TRBV18 to TRBJ2-7, with 12 bases matching TRBD2. The CDR3 consists of 13 residues. The V and J ends lost 9 bases and 1 base, in that order; junction bases with no gene match: 1. Germline V CDR1 and CDR2: KGHSH, LQKENI. CDR3 in DNA: TGTGCCAGTCTAGCGGGAGGGTCCTACGAGCAGTACTTC. It encodes CASLAGGSYEQYF.

This clone has at least ten counts. The rearrangement uses TRBV5-1 and TRBJ1-4; TRBD1 aligns across 9 bases. The trim removed 2 bases at V and 8 bases at J, leaving 10 bases unmatched. Germline-derived CDR1 and CDR2 are SGHRS and YFSETQ. The CDR3 covers 16 residues. DNA of the CDR3: TGCGCCAGCAGCTTATCCCCCGGGACAGGGAACGAAAAACTGTTTTTT. Protein: CASSLSPGTGNEKLFF.

This clone was recorded a few times. V usage is TRBV7-2 and J usage is TRBJ2-7, with D unclear. V lost 5 bases and J 6 bases, leaving 8 bases between the germline ends. Germline-derived CDR1 and CDR2 are SGHTA and FQGNSA. This CDR3 region has 11 residues. The CDR3 protein is CASSPFREQYF. In DNA, the CDR3 is TGTGCCAGCAGCCCTTTCCGCGAGCAGTACTTC.

The chain recombines TRBV6-5 with TRBJ2-7; 9 nucleotides agree with TRBD1. V was pared by 5 bases and J by 3 bases, with 8 bases of the junction left unmatched. This CDR3 spans 15 amino acids. Germline CDR1 reads MNHEY; CDR2 reads SVGAGI. The CDR3 DNA follows: TGTGCCAGCAGTGCCGCCCCGGGACAGGGCTACGAGCAGTACTTC. This sequence encodes CASSAAPGQGYEQYF.

This clone was seen only a few times. The chain recombines TRBV6-1 with TRBJ2-7; TRBD1 agrees at 8 bases. J gave up 3 bases and V 2 bases, and 3 bases lay outside the gene matches. Germline CDR1 reads MNHNS; CDR2 reads SASEGT. This CDR3 region has 14 residues. CDR3 coding DNA: TGTGCCAGCAGTGAACAGGGGGCGGGCTACGAGCAGTACTTC. It yields the protein CASSEQGAGYEQYF.

The CDR3: CASSQGWEGMPYF. DNA of the CDR3: TGTGCCAGCAGCCAAGGTTGGGAGGGGATGCCGTATTTT. The gene calls are TRBV4-2 and TRBJ2-3, with 7 bases lining up with TRBD2. Per the germline V gene, CDR1 is LGHNA and CDR2 is YNFKEQ. The CDR3 length is 13 residues. The trim removed 1 base at V and 14 bases at J, leaving 9 bases unmatched.

J is TRBJ2-3 and V is TRBV5-1; D call uncertain. Trimming removed 5 bases at V and 2 bases at J, with 15 bases between. This CDR3 has 15 residues. Germline CDR1 is SGHRS and CDR2 is YFSETQ. The CDR3 loop is CASRSLSSTTDTQYF. The CDR3 nucleotides read TGCGCCAGCAGAAGTCTATCTTCCACCACAGATACGCAGTATTTT.

The genes are TRBV27 and TRBJ2-3, with no clear D. This CDR3 has 14 amino acids. The V gene's germline CDR1 is MNHEY and CDR2 SMNVEV (reference sequence). Trimming pared 0 bases from V and 3 bases from J, leaving 7 bases between. The CDR3 DNA reads TGTGCCAGCAGTTTATCTGTGGTAACAGATACGCAGTATTTT. This gives the protein CASSLSVVTDTQYF.

This clone was found many times. The V gene is TRBV14, the J gene TRBJ2-3; D ambiguous. The CDR3 has 15 amino acids. Trimming shortened V by 1 base and J by 4 bases, and 12 bases separated the two germline ends. Germline V CDR1 and CDR2: SGHDN, FVKESK. CDR3 amino acids: CASSQGLDGSDTQYF. The CDR3 nucleotides read TGTGCCAGCAGCCAAGGGCTAGATGGTTCAGATACGCAGTATTTT.

This clone has a count of ten or more. The chain uses TRBV4-1 and TRBJ2-3; 7 nucleotides line up with TRBD2. Germline CDR1 reads MGHRA; CDR2 reads YSYEKL. CDR3 length: 16 amino acids. The V gene end was trimmed by 5 bases and the J gene end by 5 bases; junction bases not matched to a gene: 13. CDR3 loop: CASSEPRGRVEDTQYF. Written as DNA, the CDR3 is TGCGCCAGCAGCGAACCCCGGGGGAGGGTGGAAGATACGCAGTATTTT.

This clone has just a few counts. The V gene is TRBV11-1, the J gene TRBJ2-3; 10 nucleotides align to TRBD2. Germline V gene sequence: CDR1 SGHAT, CDR2 FQDESV (reference sequence). The length of the CDR3 is 17 residues. The V and J ends lost 4 bases and 3 bases, in that order; junction bases with no gene match: 10. CDR3 amino acids: CASSSGSSSGSTDTQYF. The CDR3 DNA reads TGTGCCAGCAGCTCAGGTTCCTCTAGCGGGAGTACAGATACGCAGTATTTT.

This clone was detected only a few times. CDR3 coding DNA: TGCGCCAGCAGCCAAGTCTCTCCTGCAACTAATGAAAAACTGTTTTTT. Amino acids: CASSQVSPATNEKLFF. The chain uses TRBV4-3 and TRBJ1-4; D gene uncertain. V lost 1 base to trimming and J lost 0 bases, with 9 bases between them. This CDR3 has 16 residues. CDR1 LGHNA and CDR2 YSLEER come from the germline V gene.

This clone was found a few times. This sequence joins TRBV9 and TRBJ2-1; weak D call: TRBD1 (6 bases). CDR3 length: 16 amino acids. Trimming cost V 3 bases and J 6 bases, with 19 bases left between them. The germline gives CDR1 SGDLS, CDR2 YYNGEE. The CDR3 here is CASSDRARAAGNEQFF. The CDR3 nucleotides are TGTGCCAGCAGCGACAGGGCCAGGGCGGCGGGCAATGAGCAGTTCTTC.

This clone was observed many times. This chain uses TRBV7-9 with TRBJ2-3; no firm D call. Germline CDR1 SEHNR, CDR2 FQNEAQ (reference sequence). V was cut by 2 bases and J by 7 bases, with 13 bases left in between. This CDR3 spans 14 amino acids. The CDR3 sequence: CASSLLGIMYTQYF. DNA for the CDR3: TGTGCCAGCAGCTTATTGGGAATCATGTATACGCAGTATTTT. The full variable domain, in which reference TRBV7-9 and TRBJ2-3 provide the parts outside the CDR3, is DTGVSQNPRHKITKRGQNVTFRCDPISEHNRLYWYRQTLGQGPEFLTYFQNEAQLEKSRLLSDRFSAERPKGSFSTLEIQRTEQGDSAMYLCASSLLGIMYTQYFGPGTRLTVL.

V and J are TRBV5-5 and TRBJ2-1; TRBD1 or TRBD2 may be the D gene (5 bases each). The CDR3 is made up of 12 amino acids. Germline CDR1 reads SGHKS; CDR2 reads YYEKEE (reference sequence). Trimming took 3 bases from V and 8 from J, leaving 9 bases between them. The CDR3 protein is CASSWGRYEQFF. The DNA for the CDR3 is TGTGCCAGCAGCTGGGGACGGTATGAGCAGTTCTTC.

This clone was counted a few times. The rearrangement links TRBV7-9 to TRBJ1-2; D remains unclear. The germline V and J ends were trimmed by 1 base and 2 bases, with 11 bases remaining between them. This CDR3 region has 15 residues. Per germline, CDR1 SEHNR and CDR2 FQNEAQ (reference sequence). This CDR3 reads CASSLVLQRNYGYTF. The CDR3, as DNA: TGTGCCAGCAGCTTAGTGTTGCAGAGAAACTATGGCTACACCTTC.

This clone was seen more than once but under ten times. The V call is TRBV4-2, the J call TRBJ2-1; no definite D call. Germline V gene data show CDR1 as LGHNA and CDR2 as YNFKEQ. The CDR3 spans 14 residues. V gave up 3 bases and J gave up 7 bases, with 13 bases separating them. The CDR3 bases are TGTGCCAGCAGCCAGGAAACCAAAACTAATGAGCAGTTCTTC. Its translation is CASSQETKTNEQFF.

This clone was seen only a few times. The rearrangement joins TRBV11-1 to TRBJ2-2; D is possibly TRBD2 (5 bases). This CDR3 contains 15 residues. Germline assignment: CDR1 SGHAT and CDR2 FQDESV (reference sequence). V lost 6 bases and J lost 8, with 19 bases in between. The CDR3 region is CASRSEAAERGELFF. The CDR3, as DNA: TGTGCCAGCAGATCGGAGGCCGCGGAGCGGGGGGAGCTGTTTTTT.

This clone has ten or more counts. V is TRBV18 and J is TRBJ1-1, with a tentative D call TRBD1 (6 bases). Germline V gene data show CDR1 as KGHSH and CDR2 as LQKENI. The length of the CDR3 is 13 residues. V gave up 3 bases and J gave up 11 bases, with 16 bases separating them. The CDR3 DNA is TGTGCCAGCTCACCTCCGGCCAGGGGAGCGGCTTTCTTT. This codes for CASSPPARGAAFF. The full variable domain, completed using reference TRBV18 and TRBJ1-1, is NAGVMQNPRHLVRRRGQEARLRCSPMKGHSHVYWYRQLPEEGLKFMVYLQKENIIDESGMPKERFSAEFPKEGPSILRIQQVVRGDSAAYFCASSPPARGAAFFGQGTRLTVV.

This clone was found a few times. The V gene is TRBV9, the J gene TRBJ2-3, with D perhaps matching TRBD2 (6 bases). The V end was cut by 2 bases, the J end by 3 bases, with 13 bases between. Germline V CDR1 and CDR2: SGDLS, YYNGEE. The CDR3 length is 15 residues. The CDR3 sequence: CASSVQDSGTDTQYF. In DNA, the CDR3 is TGTGCCAGCAGCGTTCAGGATAGCGGAACAGATACGCAGTATTTT.

This chain connects TRBV5-1 to TRBJ2-1, with no clear D. The CDR3 has 14 residues. CDR1 is SGHRS, CDR2 YFSETQ, per germline. Trimming left V 2 bases short and J 2 bases short, with 8 bases between. The CDR3 coding sequence is TGCGCCAGCAGCTTACCGTCCACCTACAATGAGCAGTTCTTC. Translating gives CASSLPSTYNEQFF.